The T cell receptor (beta chain) described here comes from a study of blood T cell repertoires in COVID-19. Original analysis: Amplifying reference gene primers gave estimates of nucleated cell counts. Profiled with immunoSEQ multiplex PCR; TCRdb holds only in-frame clones, not every one. V and J calls and clone size follow that table, whereas D and trimming were derived from the DNA. The profile shows a few hundred thousand clones, about 85% of them singletons. Germline lookup yields CDR1 SGHRS and CDR2 YFSETQ. This CDR3 has 15 residues. V was clipped by 6 bases and J by 8 bases; unmatched bases: 15.

The clonotype comes from a woman aged 55-69 years who had recovered from COVID-19. Sequences were obtained from peripheral blood. The chain couples TRBV5-1 to TRBJ1-2; TRBD1 matches 8 bases. Written as DNA, the CDR3 is TGCGCCAGCAACCCAACTGCGCAGGGGGCCCACGGCTACACCTTC. The encoded protein is CASNPTAQGAHGYTF.